The clone carrying this T cell receptor beta chain was seen ten or more times. What it binds is unknown. CDR3 size: 14 residues. Trimming cost V 6 bases and J 6 bases; bases outside gene matches: 7. Drawing of peripheral blood yielded roughly 9.3 milliliters from each donor. Whenever a sample was processed, at least 6.5 million PBMCs were isolated. The data were taken from a study of blood T cells in healthy people across ages. Findings and caveats of the study: Across samples, TCR beta diversity tracked strongly with naive T cell percentage.

Through a sample-barcoded 5' primer and a J-beta primer mix, a second PCR was run for roughly 6 to 11 cycles. A single record per CDR3 protein comes from TCRdb applying MiXCR to the 5' RACE reads. Of approximately 810,000 distinct CDR3 sequences listed, 35% to 40% are singletons. The specimen was blood. This TCR was recovered from a man between 18 and 35 years old in good health. The chain combines TRBV12-3 or TRBV12-4 with TRBJ1-5, with 8 bases fitting TRBD1. The CDR3 sequence: CASREQGGGQPQHF. CDR3 nucleotides: TGTGCCAGCAGGGAACAGGGGGGCGGTCAGCCCCAGCATTTT.